Given below is one T cell receptor (beta chain) in context. CDR1 is MGHDK and CDR2 is SYGVNS in the germline V gene. This CDR3 region has 15 residues. V lost 5 bases and J lost 0; bases outside the gene matches: 3. The data stem from a study of blood T cell repertoires in COVID-19. The overall study: Sample material is recorded as cDNA or gDNA derived from T cells, B-cell-depleted T cells, or PBMCs.

Produced via immunoSEQ multiplex PCR; TCRdb's table is partial and in-frame only. The sample contains around 230,000 clones, 87% of which appear only once. The clonotype originates from a man between 60 and 70 years old who had recovered from COVID-19. The chain uses TRBV25-1 and TRBJ2-3, with 9 bases identical to TRBD1. Specimen: peripheral blood. This CDR3 reads CASSRGQGSTDTQYF. The CDR3 region has the DNA TGTGCCAGCAGTCGGGGACAGGGAAGCACAGATACGCAGTATTTT.